The 17 T cell receptor beta chains below come from one sample, sequenced in a study of T-cell memory formation after mild COVID-19. In TCRdb, the 5' RACE reads were re-called with MiXCR into one record per CDR3 protein. The sample carries 350,000 or so distinct CDR3 sequences, 20% to 25% recorded once. The source material was PBMCs or a T cell subset sorted from them (not recorded which). Source of these receptors: a man aged 18 to 29 who had mild COVID-19 (a few samples of this study predate the infection). Cell type and time point are not known.

This chain uses TRBV12-3 or TRBV12-4 with TRBJ1-3; D gene uncertain. The V end lost 3 bases, the J end lost 3 bases, and 12 bases lay between the germline ends. The CDR3 is 15 amino acids. Here the CDR3 DNA reads TGTGCCAGCAGTTTCGGAGGGTTTGGTGGAAACACCATATATTTT. It specifies CASSFGGFGGNTIYF.

The chain recombines TRBV5-4 with TRBJ2-7; possible D gene TRBD2, 5 bases. CDR3 size: 12 residues. The V and J ends lost 1 base and 7 bases respectively, with 9 bases between them. The V gene's germline CDR1 is SGHNT and CDR2 YYREEE (reference sequence). In DNA, the CDR3 is TGTGCCAGCAGCTTGAGCACGGGGGAGCAGTACGTC. Its translation is CASSLSTGEQYV.

In its sample, this clonotype was seen a few times. The V and J genes are TRBV20-1 and TRBJ2-5; possibly TRBD1 or TRBD2 for D (5 bases each). The CDR3 sequence is 14 residues long. V was pared by 0 bases and J by 2 bases, with 10 bases between. CDR1 DFQATT and CDR2 SNEGSKA come from the germline V gene (reference sequence). Written as DNA, the CDR3 is TGCAGTGCTAGAGATAGGGACGGTCAAGAGACCCAGTACTTC. This encodes CSARDRDGQETQYF.

On this clonotype: A read error may account for a junction end that differs from germline. This chain joins TRBV18 and TRBJ2-3; TRBD1 matches 9 bases. Germline lookup yields CDR1 KGHSH and CDR2 LQKENI. CDR3 length: 16 amino acids. CDR3 sequence reads: CASSPQQGAATDTQYF. The CDR3 DNA follows: TGTGCCAGCTCGCCACAACAGGGGGCGGCCACAGATACGCAGTATTTT.

This clonotype was counted between two and nine times. This chain connects TRBV7-2 to TRBJ2-7; TRBD2 is a possible D gene (5 bases). V lost 2 bases to trimming and J lost 2 bases, with 16 bases between them. Germline V gene sequence: CDR1 SGHTA, CDR2 FQGNSA. CDR3 length: 16 residues. In nucleotides, the CDR3 is TGTGCCAGCAGCTTATCGTCGGACGGGAAAGCCTACGAGCAGTACGTC. Translation: CASSLSSDGKAYEQYV.

The chain is built from TRBV5-1 and TRBJ2-2, with unresolved D. CDR3 length: 12 residues. CDR1 is SGHRS and CDR2 is YFSETQ in the germline V gene. V shed 1 base and J shed 7 bases, with 5 bases lying between them. For the CDR3, the DNA is TGCGCCAGCAGCTTGACGGTCGGGGAGCTGTTTTTT. It encodes CASSLTVGELFF.

This chain connects TRBV29-1 to TRBJ2-5; 9 bases match TRBD2. V was pared by 2 bases and J by 4 bases, with 5 bases of the junction left unmatched. Germline assignment: CDR1 SQVTM and CDR2 ANQGSEA. This CDR3 has 14 residues. The CDR3 region is CSVEMRGGRETQYF. In DNA, the CDR3 is TGCAGCGTTGAAATGCGGGGGGGCCGAGAGACCCAGTACTTC. Using reference TRBV29-1 and TRBJ2-5 for the parts outside the CDR3, the full variable domain is SAVISQKPSRDICQRGTSLTIQCQVDSQVTMMFWYRQQPGQSLTLIATANQGSEATYESGFVIDKFPISRPNLTFSTLTVSNMSPEDSSIYLCSVEMRGGRETQYFGPGTRLLVL.

The V and J genes are TRBV7-9 and TRBJ2-5; D is perhaps TRBD2 (5 bases). V lost 1 base and J 5 bases, leaving 8 bases between the germline ends. The germline gives CDR1 SEHNR, CDR2 FQNEAQ (reference sequence). The CDR3 is made up of 13 amino acids. CDR3 coding DNA: TGTGCCAGCAGCTTAGACGGCGGGGAGACCCAGTACTTC. It yields the protein CASSLDGGETQYF.

The V call is TRBV4-3, the J call TRBJ1-5; D gene ambiguous. This CDR3 comprises 13 residues. Germline V gene sequence: CDR1 LGHNA, CDR2 YSLEER. The V end was cut by 0 bases, the J end by 8 bases, with 8 bases between. The CDR3 bases are TGCGCCAGCAGCCAAGACAACGGGGAGCCCCAGCATTTT. This sequence encodes CASSQDNGEPQHF.

The gene calls are TRBV6-2 or TRBV6-3 and TRBJ2-4; 11 bases fit TRBD2. Looked up from germline, CDR1 is MNHEY and CDR2 is SVGEGT. Germline trimming cut 6 bases from V and 7 bases from J; bases unmatched to any gene: 5. The CDR3 has 14 amino acids. The CDR3, as DNA: TGTGCCAGCAGGGGTAGCGGGGGGGCGAACATTCAGTACTTC. Translated: CASRGSGGANIQYF.

Here the CDR3 DNA reads TGTGCCAGCAAGAGTGGCACCGGGGAGCTGTTTTTT. Protein: CASKSGTGELFF. This chain uses TRBV28 with TRBJ2-2; D remains ambiguous. Deletions cut 7 bases from V and 4 bases from J, with 7 bases between. Germline CDR1 is MDHEN and CDR2 is SYDVKM. This CDR3 is built from 12 residues.

J is TRBJ2-3 and V is TRBV7-2, with D hard to call. This CDR3 spans 14 amino acids. V was trimmed by 1 base and J by 4 bases, leaving 9 bases between them. Germline assignment: CDR1 SGHTA and CDR2 FQGNSA. CDR3 protein: CASSLEAGADTQYF. CDR3 bases: TGTGCCAGCAGCTTAGAGGCAGGCGCAGATACGCAGTATTTT.

This clonotype was seen more than once but under ten times. The V gene is TRBV20-1, the J gene TRBJ1-1, with D possibly being TRBD1 (5 bases). The V end was cut by 5 bases, the J end by 5 bases, with 9 bases between. Germline loops: CDR1 DFQATT, CDR2 SNEGSKA (reference sequence). The CDR3 contains 11 residues. The CDR3, as DNA: TGCAGTGCTTGCCGGGGGACTGAAGCTTTCTTT. Residues: CSACRGTEAFF.

The chain couples TRBV10-3 to TRBJ2-7; D possibly matches TRBD1 or TRBD2 (5 bases each). The germline V gene encodes CDR1 ENHRY and CDR2 SYGVKD. The V end was cut by 6 bases, the J end by 1 base, with 19 bases between. This CDR3 comprises 16 residues. In DNA form, the CDR3 reads TGTGCCATCAGAGACTCAGTGGGGGTCAAGTCCTACGAGCAGTACTTC. It codes for CAIRDSVGVKSYEQYF.

This chain uses TRBV4-3 with TRBJ2-3; 7 nucleotides align to TRBD2. Germline V gene sequence: CDR1 LGHNA, CDR2 YSLEER. J was trimmed by 4 bases and V by 0 bases; bases with no gene match: 13. The CDR3 totals 18 residues. CDR3 region: CASSQDLGGSGRADTQYF. CDR3 in DNA: TGCGCCAGCAGCCAAGATTTGGGCGGGAGCGGGCGGGCAGATACGCAGTATTTT.

The chain combines TRBV7-9 with TRBJ2-3, with 13 bases identical to TRBD2. The germline CDR1 and CDR2 sequences are SEHNR and FQNEAQ (reference sequence). V lost 5 bases, J lost 4 bases, and 6 bases stayed unmatched. The CDR3 covers 16 residues. The CDR3 DNA is TGTGCCAGCAGCCAGTCACTAGCGGGGGGGCCAGATACGCAGTATTTT. As protein: CASSQSLAGGPDTQYF.

This clonotype was picked up a small number of times. The chain uses TRBV27 and TRBJ1-6, with 7 bases identical to TRBD1. This CDR3 is built from 16 residues. CDR1 is MNHEY, CDR2 SMNVEV, per germline (reference sequence). The trim removed 5 bases at V and 8 bases at J, leaving 12 bases unmatched. This CDR3 is CASSHSRDRRDSPLHF. The CDR3 DNA follows: TGTGCCAGCAGTCACTCGCGGGACAGAAGGGATTCACCCCTCCACTTT.